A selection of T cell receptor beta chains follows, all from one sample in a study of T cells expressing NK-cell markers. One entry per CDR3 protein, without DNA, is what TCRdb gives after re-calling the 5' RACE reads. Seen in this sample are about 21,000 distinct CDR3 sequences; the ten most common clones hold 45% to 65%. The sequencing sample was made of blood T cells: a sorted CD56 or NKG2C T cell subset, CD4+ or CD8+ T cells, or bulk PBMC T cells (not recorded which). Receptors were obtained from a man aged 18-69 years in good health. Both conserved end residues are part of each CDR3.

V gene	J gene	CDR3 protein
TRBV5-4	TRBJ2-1	CASSSWGGRSYNEQFF
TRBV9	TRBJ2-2	CASSVGPPQRIRTNTGELFF
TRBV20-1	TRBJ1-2	CSASEGAKLLGYTF
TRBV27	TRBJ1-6	CASSLGQGILTPLHF
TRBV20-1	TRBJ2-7	CSAVSLQGSYEQYF
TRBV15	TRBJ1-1	CATSVQGGSTEAFF
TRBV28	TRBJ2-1	CASSLEEREGTYNEQFF
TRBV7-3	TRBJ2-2	CASSSQGGGTGELFF
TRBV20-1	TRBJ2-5	CSARGTAQETQYF
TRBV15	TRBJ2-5	CATTPDSAGETQYF
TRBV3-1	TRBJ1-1	CASSQSETGTEAFF
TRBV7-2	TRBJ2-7	CASSLGTSGWAYEQYF
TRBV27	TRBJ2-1	CASSPPSGTGSYNEQFF
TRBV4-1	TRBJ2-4	CASSQVGTPAKNIQYF
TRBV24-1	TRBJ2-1	CATSDSRGQFF
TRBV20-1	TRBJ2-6	CSAWTGGTGANVLTF
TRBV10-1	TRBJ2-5	CASSESGQLETQYF
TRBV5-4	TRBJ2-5	CASTQREGRGETQYF
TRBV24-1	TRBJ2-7	CATSETGQAAEQYF
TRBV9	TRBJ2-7	CASSVGLGTTYEQYF
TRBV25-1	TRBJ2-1	CASRLTGPYNEQFF
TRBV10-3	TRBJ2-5	CAISEGGYQETQYF
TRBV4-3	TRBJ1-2	CASSQELPLASNYGYTF
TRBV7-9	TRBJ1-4	CASSRAQLPTTNEKLFF
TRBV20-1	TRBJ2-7	CSVDSSSYEQYF
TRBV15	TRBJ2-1	CATSRDLLEGEQFF
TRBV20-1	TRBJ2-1	CSAKTSGSGNEQFF
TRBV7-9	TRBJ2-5	CASSNSGSETQYF
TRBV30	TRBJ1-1	CAWKLGWGTEAFF
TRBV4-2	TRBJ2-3	CASSQGKRAGADTQYF